Following are 14 T cell receptor beta chains from one sample sequenced in a study of T cell responses to AZD1222 COVID-19 vaccine. Some clones are missing from TCRdb's copy, which holds only in-frame ones; the method was immunoSEQ multiplex PCR. Here the sample spans fewer than 150,000 clones, approximately 86% being singletons. Material: peripheral blood, obtained on day 0 of AZD1222 vaccination. These receptor sequences come from an adult in good health.

This rearrangement joins TRBV10-3 to TRBJ1-5; possibly TRBD1 for D (5 bases). Germline V gives CDR1 ENHRY, CDR2 SYGVKD. The V gene lost 11 bases and the J gene lost 9 bases, with 20 bases spanning the gap. There are 13 residues in the CDR3. For the CDR3, the DNA is TGTGCCTCGCGATTGGGGCCCCAAGGGCCCCAGCATTTT. Amino acids: CASRLGPQGPQHF.

The CDR3: CASEGGSSPLHF. The CDR3 DNA reads as TGTGCCAGCGAGGGGGGGAGTTCACCCCTCCACTTT. This chain uses TRBV2 with TRBJ1-6; D might be TRBD1 (6 bases). Trimming took off 8 bases at V and 9 bases at J, with 11 bases between the two ends. CDR3 size: 12 residues. Germline CDR1 and CDR2: SNHLY and FYNNEI. The whole variable domain, remainder taken from reference TRBV2 and TRBJ1-6, is EPEVTQTPSHQVTQMGQEVILRCVPISNHLYFYWYRQILGQKVEFLVSFYNNEISEKSEIFDDQFSVERPDGSNFTLKIRSTKLEDSAMYFCASEGGSSPLHFGNGTRLTVT.

CDR3 in DNA: TGTGCCAGCAGCTTAGCTGGTGATGAAAAACTGTTTTTT. This gives the protein CASSLAGDEKLFF. The rearrangement uses TRBV7-9 and TRBJ1-4, with no clear D. The CDR3 contains 13 residues. Germline CDR1 SEHNR, CDR2 FQNEAQ (reference sequence). Trimming shortened V by 0 bases and J by 6 bases, and 5 bases separated the two germline ends.

V is TRBV7-8 and J is TRBJ2-1, with 14 bases matching TRBD2. CDR3 length equals 15 residues. J gave up 10 bases and V 5 bases, and 7 bases lay outside the gene matches. CDR1 is SGHVS and CDR2 is FQNEAQ in the germline V gene. CDR3 DNA: TGTGCCAGCAGCCTTCAGGGACTAGCGGGGGAGGAGCAGTTCTTC. Translation: CASSLQGLAGEEQFF.

This chain uses TRBV30 with TRBJ1-5; no definite D call. The CDR3 has 13 amino acids. Germline V CDR1 and CDR2: GTSNPN, SVGIG (reference sequence). Trimming removed 4 bases at V and 0 bases at J, with 7 bases between. Here the CDR3 DNA reads TGTGCCTGGACCAGAAATAGCAATCAGCCCCAGCATTTT. Translating it yields CAWTRNSNQPQHF.

The gene calls are TRBV7-2 and TRBJ2-2; D is uncertain. The CDR3 is 13 amino acids. Germline V gene sequence: CDR1 SGHTA, CDR2 FQGNSA. V lost 5 bases, J lost 3 bases, and 7 bases lay in between. As DNA, the CDR3 is TGTGCCAGCAGCCCGAGGTACACCGGGGAGCTGTTTTTT. It encodes CASSPRYTGELFF.

The chain joins TRBV30 to TRBJ1-6; D remains unclear. Trimming cost V 4 bases and J 6 bases, with 16 bases left between them. Germline CDR1 GTSNPN, CDR2 SVGIG (reference sequence). The CDR3 is 15 amino acids. The CDR3 sequence is CAWIPRLIPNSPLHF. The CDR3 region has the DNA TGTGCCTGGATTCCCCGTTTAATTCCTAATTCACCCCTCCACTTT.

The rearrangement uses TRBV6-2 or TRBV6-3 and TRBJ2-1, with TRBD1 identical over 10 bases. The CDR3 runs 15 residues. Germline CDR1 MNHEY, CDR2 SVGEGT. V gave up 3 bases and J gave up 6 bases; unmatched junction bases: 5. For the CDR3, the DNA is TGTGCCAGCAGTTATGCCCGGACAGGGGGCAATGAGCAGTTCTTC. Translated, it gives CASSYARTGGNEQFF.

The V gene is TRBV28, the J gene TRBJ1-2; D might be TRBD1 (5 bases). Trimming shortened V by 3 bases and J by 4 bases, and 12 bases separated the two germline ends. This CDR3 contains 14 residues. Germline V gene sequence: CDR1 MDHEN, CDR2 SYDVKM. As DNA, the CDR3 is TGTGCCAGCAGTTTCCCCGCGCAGGGCTATGGCTACACCTTC. Protein product: CASSFPAQGYGYTF.

This chain joins TRBV10-3 and TRBJ2-2; D perhaps matches TRBD1 (5 bases). CDR1 is ENHRY and CDR2 is SYGVKD in the germline V gene. The CDR3 is made up of 14 amino acids. V lost 2 bases and J 6 bases, leaving 10 bases between the germline ends. CDR3: CAISETVGPGELFF. The CDR3 nucleotides are TGTGCCATCAGTGAGACGGTGGGGCCCGGGGAGCTGTTTTTT.

The chain has TRBV28 and TRBJ1-1, with D maybe TRBD1 (6 bases). In germline, CDR1 is MDHEN, CDR2 SYDVKM. The V gene lost 4 bases and the J gene lost 2 bases, with 17 bases spanning the gap. This CDR3 contains 16 residues. The CDR3 region has the DNA TGTGCCAGCAGTTCAGAATCCGGGACAATTAACACTGAAGCTTTCTTT. Amino acid sequence: CASSSESGTINTEAFF.

The rearrangement links TRBV2 to TRBJ2-5; 7 bases are shared with TRBD2. The CDR3 is 13 amino acids. Trimming took 8 bases from V and 7 from J; bases not matched to a gene: 10. CDR1 and CDR2 from the germline V gene are SNHLY and FYNNEI. The CDR3 is CASGGTIVSTQYF. The CDR3 DNA reads as TGTGCCAGCGGGGGGACTATCGTATCGACCCAGTACTTC.

The rearrangement joins TRBV27 to TRBJ2-7; TRBD2 is a possible D gene (5 bases). The length of the CDR3 is 12 residues. V was cut by 6 bases and J by 2 bases, with 8 bases left in between. Germline CDR1 and CDR2: MNHEY and SMNVEV (reference sequence). The CDR3, as DNA: TGTGCCAGCAGCTCCGGGGCCTACGAGCAGTACTTC. As protein: CASSSGAYEQYF.

The chain is built from TRBV12-1 and TRBJ1-2; TRBD1 reflects the table's D call only, with no check against the DNA. TRBV12-1 has pseudogene status. The CDR3 is 16 residues long. The CDR3 coding sequence is TGTGCCAGCAGCTCCACGACAGGGGGCCTTAACTATGGCTACACCTTC. Amino acid sequence: CASSSTTGGLNYGYTF.